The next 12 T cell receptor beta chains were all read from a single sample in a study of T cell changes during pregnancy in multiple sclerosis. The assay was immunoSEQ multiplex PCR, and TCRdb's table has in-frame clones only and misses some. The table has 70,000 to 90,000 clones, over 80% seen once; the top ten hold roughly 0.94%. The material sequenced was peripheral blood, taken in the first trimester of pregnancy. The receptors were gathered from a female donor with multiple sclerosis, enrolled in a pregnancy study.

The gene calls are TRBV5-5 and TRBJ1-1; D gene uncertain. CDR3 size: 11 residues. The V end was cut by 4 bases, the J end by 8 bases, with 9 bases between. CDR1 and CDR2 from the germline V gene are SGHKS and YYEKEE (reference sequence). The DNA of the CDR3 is TGTGCCAGCAGCCGGAGAATGGAAGCTTTCTTT. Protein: CASSRRMEAFF.

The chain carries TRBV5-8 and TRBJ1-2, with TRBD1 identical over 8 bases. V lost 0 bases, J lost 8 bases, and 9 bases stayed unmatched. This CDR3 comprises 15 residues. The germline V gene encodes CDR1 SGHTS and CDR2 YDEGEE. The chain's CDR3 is CASSLVGDRGEGYTF. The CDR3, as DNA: TGTGCCAGCAGCTTGGTAGGAGACAGGGGCGAAGGCTACACCTTC. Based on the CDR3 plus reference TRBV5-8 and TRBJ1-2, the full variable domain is EAGVTQSPTHLIKTRGQQATLRCSPISGHTSVYWYQQALGLGLQFLLWYDEGEERNRGNFPPRFSGRQFPNYSSELNVNALELEDSALYLCASSLVGDRGEGYTFGSGTRLTVV.

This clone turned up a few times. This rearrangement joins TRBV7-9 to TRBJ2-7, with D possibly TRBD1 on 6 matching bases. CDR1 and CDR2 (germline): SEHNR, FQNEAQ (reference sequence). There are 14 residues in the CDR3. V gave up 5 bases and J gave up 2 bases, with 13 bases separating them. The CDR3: CASSPRTEAYEQYF. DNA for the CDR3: TGTGCCAGCAGCCCGAGGACAGAGGCCTACGAGCAGTACTTC.

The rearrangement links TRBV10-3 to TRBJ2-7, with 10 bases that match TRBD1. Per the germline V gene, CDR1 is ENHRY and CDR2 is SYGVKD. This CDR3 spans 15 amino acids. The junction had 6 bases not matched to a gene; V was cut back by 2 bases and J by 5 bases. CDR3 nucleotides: TGTGCCATCAGTGAGCCTGACAGGGGGCTGGACGAGCAGTACTTC. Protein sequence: CAISEPDRGLDEQYF.

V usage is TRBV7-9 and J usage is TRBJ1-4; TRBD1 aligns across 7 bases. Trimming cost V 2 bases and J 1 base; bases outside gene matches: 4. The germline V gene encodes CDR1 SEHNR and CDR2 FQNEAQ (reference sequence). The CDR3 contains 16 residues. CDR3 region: CASSLRQGGTNEKLFF. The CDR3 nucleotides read TGTGCCAGCAGCTTAAGACAGGGTGGAACTAATGAAAAACTGTTTTTT.

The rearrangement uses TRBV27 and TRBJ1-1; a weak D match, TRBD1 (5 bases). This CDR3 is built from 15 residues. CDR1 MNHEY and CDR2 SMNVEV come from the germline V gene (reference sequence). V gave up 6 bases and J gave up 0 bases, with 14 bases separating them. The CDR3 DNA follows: TGTGCCAGCAGGGCAACGCGGGGGATGAACACTGAAGCTTTCTTT. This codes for CASRATRGMNTEAFF.

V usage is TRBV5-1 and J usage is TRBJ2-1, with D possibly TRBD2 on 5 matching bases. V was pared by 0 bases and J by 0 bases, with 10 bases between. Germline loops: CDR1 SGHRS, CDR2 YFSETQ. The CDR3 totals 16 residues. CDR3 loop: CASSLVEASSYNEQFF. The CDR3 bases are TGCGCCAGCAGCTTGGTGGAGGCCAGCTCCTACAATGAGCAGTTCTTC.

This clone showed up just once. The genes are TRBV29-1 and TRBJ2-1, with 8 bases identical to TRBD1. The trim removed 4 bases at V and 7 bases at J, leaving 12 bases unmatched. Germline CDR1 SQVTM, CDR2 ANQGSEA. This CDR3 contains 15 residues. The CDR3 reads CSVGLVTGDWNEQFF. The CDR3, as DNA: TGCAGCGTTGGATTGGTGACAGGGGATTGGAATGAGCAGTTCTTC.

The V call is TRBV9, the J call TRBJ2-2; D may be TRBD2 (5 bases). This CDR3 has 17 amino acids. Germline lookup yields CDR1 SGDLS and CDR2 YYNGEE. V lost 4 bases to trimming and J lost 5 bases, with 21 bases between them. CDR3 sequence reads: CASSSRSRGFLTGELFF. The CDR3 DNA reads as TGTGCCAGCAGCTCTCGTAGCCGGGGTTTTTTGACCGGGGAGCTGTTTTTT.

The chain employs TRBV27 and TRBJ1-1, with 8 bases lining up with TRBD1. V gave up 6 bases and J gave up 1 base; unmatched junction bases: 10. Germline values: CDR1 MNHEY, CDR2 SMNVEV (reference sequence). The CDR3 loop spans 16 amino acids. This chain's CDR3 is CASRTPTGQGNTEAFF. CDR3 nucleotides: TGTGCCAGCAGGACTCCTACTGGACAGGGGAACACTGAAGCTTTCTTT.

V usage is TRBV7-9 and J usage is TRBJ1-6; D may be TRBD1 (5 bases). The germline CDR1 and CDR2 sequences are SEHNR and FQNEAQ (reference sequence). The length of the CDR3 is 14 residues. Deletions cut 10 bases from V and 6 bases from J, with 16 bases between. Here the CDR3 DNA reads TGTGCCATCCGGCGGCCAGGGCGTAATTCACCCCTCCACTTT. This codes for CAIRRPGRNSPLHF.

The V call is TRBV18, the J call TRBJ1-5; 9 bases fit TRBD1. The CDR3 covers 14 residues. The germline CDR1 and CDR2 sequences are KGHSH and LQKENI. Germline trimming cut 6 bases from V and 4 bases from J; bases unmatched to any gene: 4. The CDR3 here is CASSPGQGNQPQHF. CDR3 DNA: TGTGCCAGCTCGCCGGGACAGGGTAATCAGCCCCAGCATTTT.